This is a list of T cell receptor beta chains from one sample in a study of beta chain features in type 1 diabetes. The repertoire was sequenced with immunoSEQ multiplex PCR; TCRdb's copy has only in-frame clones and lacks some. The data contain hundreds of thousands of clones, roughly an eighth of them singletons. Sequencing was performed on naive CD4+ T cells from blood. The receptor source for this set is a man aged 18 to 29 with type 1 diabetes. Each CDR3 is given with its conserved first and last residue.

cdr3_aa: CASSQATGSSSYNEQFF
v_call: TRBV4-2

cdr3_aa: CASRSGGFRDSPLHF
v_call: TRBV7-9

cdr3_aa: CASSPLVVDTQYF
v_call: TRBV7-9

cdr3_aa: CASSQDGRRAFYEQYF
v_call: TRBV4-1

cdr3_aa: CAWTPQGYGYTF
v_call: TRBV30

cdr3_aa: CASSLEGGVNTEAFF
v_call: TRBV5-1

cdr3_aa: CASSPPSGGEAFF
v_call: TRBV18

cdr3_aa: CASSLGSGGETQYF
v_call: TRBV5-4

cdr3_aa: CASSLATGTGRNSPLHF
v_call: TRBV7-9

cdr3_aa: CASSQVGGRPHIPLTQYF
v_call: TRBV4-2

cdr3_aa: CASSQDGKTLDYGYTF
v_call: TRBV4-1

cdr3_aa: CASSLGGQGSYGYTF
v_call: TRBV13

cdr3_aa: CASSYSGREQYF
v_call: TRBV6-6

cdr3_aa: CASSLLSEMNTEAFF
v_call: TRBV13

cdr3_aa: CASSEARQVQETQYF
v_call: TRBV2

cdr3_aa: CASRRGQGGAFF
v_call: TRBV6-5

cdr3_aa: CASSIGTGSYEQYF
v_call: TRBV11-3

cdr3_aa: CASSPLPLYEQYF
v_call: TRBV11-3

cdr3_aa: CASCWTTNTEAFF
v_call: TRBV10-2

cdr3_aa: CASSEARQEKPRVGYTF
v_call: TRBV2

cdr3_aa: CASSLRPPGDSPLHF
v_call: TRBV5-1

cdr3_aa: CASSLDGNSPLHF
v_call: TRBV5-1

cdr3_aa: CASSLAFTEAFF
v_call: TRBV5-6